A single sample gave rise to the 32 T cell receptor beta chains below, sequenced in a study of shared clonotypes between healthy human individuals. The table came from immunoSEQ multiplex PCR; TCRdb's copy has only in-frame clones and leaves some out. This sample has some 1,100,000 clones, with approximately 80% found just once. The sample comprised memory CD4+ T cells from PBMCs. The subset is: CD45RA-negative fraction. The source of these receptors is a man aged 18 to 35 in good health. Some clones in this sample may be carry-over from other donors' samples.

On this clone: Other nucleotide sequences from this sample produce the same CDR3. The chain uses TRBV5-1 and TRBJ2-2; TRBD2 might be the D (6 bases). CDR3 length: 16 residues. Trimming cost V 2 bases and J 2 bases, with 13 bases left between them. CDR1 is SGHRS, CDR2 YFSETQ, per germline. CDR3 loop: CASSFLAGPNTGELFF. The CDR3 DNA reads TGCGCCAGCAGCTTCCTTGCGGGGCCTAACACCGGGGAGCTGTTTTTT.

Many counts were recorded for this clone. The chain joins TRBV5-1 to TRBJ2-7; 8 bases are shared with TRBD1. V shed 4 bases and J 2 bases; nucleotides not matched to a gene: 5. In germline, CDR1 is SGHRS, CDR2 YFSETQ. This CDR3 has 14 residues. Written as DNA, the CDR3 is TGCGCCAGCAGCATGGGGACAGGTACCTACGAGCAGTACTTC. Translating gives CASSMGTGTYEQYF.

In its sample, this clone was seen once. This chain uses TRBV28 with TRBJ2-5; 11 nucleotides agree with TRBD2. The CDR3 spans 15 residues. Germline CDR1 reads MDHEN; CDR2 reads SYDVKM. V was pared by 2 bases and J by 2 bases, with 1 base of the junction left unmatched. CDR3 DNA sequence: TGTGCCAGCAGTTTAGCTAGCGGGAGGCAAGAGACCCAGTACTTC. Translation gives CASSLASGRQETQYF.

The V and J genes are TRBV28 and TRBJ2-7, with 9 positions matching TRBD2. Looked up from germline, CDR1 is MDHEN and CDR2 is SYDVKM. The CDR3 runs to 15 residues. Unmatched junction bases numbered 5, after V lost 5 bases and J lost 0 bases. CDR3 loop: CASSPISGSSYEQYF. CDR3 nucleotide sequence: TGTGCCAGCAGTCCAATTAGCGGGAGCTCCTACGAGCAGTACTTC.

J is TRBJ2-5 and V is TRBV5-1, with D perhaps being TRBD1 or TRBD2 (5 bases each). Looked up from germline, CDR1 is SGHRS and CDR2 is YFSETQ. The CDR3 has 15 residues. The V and J ends lost 0 bases and 4 bases respectively, with 13 bases between them. The CDR3 region has the DNA TGCGCCAGCAGCTTGGGTGGGGACGTAGGAGAGACCCAGTACTTC. Its translation: CASSLGGDVGETQYF.

J is TRBJ2-7 and V is TRBV6-1, with a possible D match to TRBD2 (7 bases). Germline lookup yields CDR1 MNHNS and CDR2 SASEGT. This CDR3 region has 15 residues. The V and J ends lost 2 bases and 2 bases respectively, with 13 bases between them. CDR3 bases: TGTGCCAGCAGTGAACAGGGGCTAGCGGCCTACGAGCAGTACTTC. Protein sequence: CASSEQGLAAYEQYF.

The gene calls are TRBV6-5 and TRBJ1-2; D call uncertain. Germline CDR1 MNHEY, CDR2 SVGAGI. V was pared by 0 bases and J by 7 bases, with 12 bases between. CDR3 length equals 14 residues. The CDR3, as DNA: TGTGCCAGCAGTTACTCGATGGGCAGGTCTGGCTACACCTTC. Its translation is CASSYSMGRSGYTF.

The CDR3 loop reads CASSLATGIETQYF. The CDR3 nucleotides are TGTGCCAGCAGCTTAGCGACTGGAATAGAGACCCAGTACTTC. The V gene is TRBV7-9, the J gene TRBJ2-5; no firm D call. CDR3 length equals 14 residues. Trimming cost V 0 bases and J 4 bases, with 9 bases left between them. Germline V gene lookup returns CDR1 SEHNR and CDR2 FQNEAQ (reference sequence).

This rearrangement joins TRBV5-1 to TRBJ2-7, with 11 bases lining up with TRBD2. The CDR3 extends over 19 amino acids. The junction had 17 bases not matched to a gene; V was cut back by 4 bases and J by 2 bases. Germline values: CDR1 SGHRS, CDR2 YFSETQ. In nucleotides, the CDR3 is TGCGCCAGCAGCGAAAGGACAGGTTCTACTAGCGGGAGCGCCTACGAGCAGTACTTC. Its translation: CASSERTGSTSGSAYEQYF.

The chain recombines TRBV6-5 with TRBJ2-7; 10 bases match TRBD2. This CDR3 has 14 amino acids. J lost 6 bases, V lost 6 bases, and 8 bases had no gene match. Germline assignment: CDR1 MNHEY and CDR2 SVGAGI. The CDR3 loop reads CASSSPSGSSEQYF. The DNA of the CDR3 is TGTGCCAGCAGCTCTCCTAGCGGGAGCAGCGAGCAGTACTTC.

This clone was seen more than once but under ten times. The gene calls are TRBV27 and TRBJ2-7; TRBD1 matches 12 bases. The germline V gene encodes CDR1 MNHEY and CDR2 SMNVEV (reference sequence). J was trimmed by 3 bases and V by 8 bases; bases with no gene match: 17. The length of the CDR3 is 18 residues. The CDR3 loop is CASSPRGQGASSRYEQYF. DNA of the CDR3: TGTGCCAGCTCCCCCCGGGGACAGGGGGCTTCCTCGCGCTACGAGCAGTACTTC.

The chain recombines TRBV6-1 with TRBJ1-1, with D possibly TRBD1 on 5 matching bases. Germline V lookup: CDR1 MNHNS, CDR2 SASEGT. Between the trimmed V and J ends, which lost 6 bases and 1 base, there was a span of 12 bases. CDR3 length equals 14 residues. As DNA, the CDR3 is TGTGCCAGCAGCCCCCCAGGGAAGAACACTGAAGCTTTCTTT. Its translation: CASSPPGKNTEAFF.

Note on this clone: Likely a read error: the CDR3 ends without its conserved phenylalanine or tryptophan. No DNA is shown, since the ends of the CDR3 on it are uncertain; the CDR3 is the one TCRdb lists. The chain links TRBV6-4 to TRBJ2-7; TRBD2 is the table's D call and was not checked against the DNA. Germline lookup yields CDR1 MRHNA and CDR2 SNTAGT. The CDR3 numbers 12 amino acids, ends counted. The chain's CDR3 is CASSDSSPRVSY.

V is TRBV5-1 and J is TRBJ1-1; 7 nucleotides match TRBD1. The ends lost 4 bases at V and 7 bases at J; junction bases unmatched: 7. The CDR3 length is 13 residues. CDR1 and CDR2 (germline): SGHRS, YFSETQ. The CDR3 nucleotides are TGCGCCAGCAGCATGACAGGGATGGGTGAAGCTTTCTTT. It is translated as CASSMTGMGEAFF.

This clone showed up just once. The rearrangement joins TRBV5-5 to TRBJ1-2, with D unresolved. V was clipped by 6 bases and J by 6 bases, with 15 bases between them. The length of the CDR3 is 13 residues. Germline-derived CDR1 and CDR2 are SGHKS and YYEKEE (reference sequence). In nucleotides, the CDR3 is TGTGCCAGCACCCGGATGATCCGGGATGGCTACACCTTC. It translates to CASTRMIRDGYTF.

In this sample, this clone turned up once. V usage is TRBV2 and J usage is TRBJ2-7, with TRBD1 matching 7 bases. The germline V gene has CDR1 SNHLY and CDR2 FYNNEI. Trimming cost V 6 bases and J 4 bases; bases outside gene matches: 9. CDR3 length: 14 residues. CDR3 residues: CASRDTGTAYEQYF. CDR3 DNA sequence: TGTGCCAGCAGGGATACCGGGACAGCTTACGAGCAGTACTTC.

The sample holds one count of this clone. This chain joins TRBV28 and TRBJ2-5, with D possibly matching TRBD1 (6 bases). Looked up from germline, CDR1 is MDHEN and CDR2 is SYDVKM. Trimming took off 7 bases at V and 5 bases at J, with 17 bases between the two ends. There are 14 residues in the CDR3. CDR3 loop: CASKTSRGGETQYF. The DNA for the CDR3 is TGTGCCAGCAAGACATCCAGGGGCGGGGAGACCCAGTACTTC.

The V and J genes are TRBV11-2 and TRBJ1-4, with TRBD1 matching 8 bases. V was pared by 1 base and J by 2 bases, with 3 bases of the junction left unmatched. The germline V gene has CDR1 SGHAT and CDR2 FQNNGV. The CDR3 spans 16 residues. CDR3 bases: TGTGCCAGCAGCTTAGGGACAGGGTCTACTAATGAAAAACTGTTTTTT. Its translation: CASSLGTGSTNEKLFF.

The rearrangement joins TRBV5-1 to TRBJ2-5; D unresolved. V lost 2 bases and J lost 1, with 6 bases in between. This CDR3 has 13 amino acids. The germline V gene encodes CDR1 SGHRS and CDR2 YFSETQ. The CDR3 loop is CASSFGPQETQYF. CDR3 in DNA: TGCGCCAGCAGCTTTGGACCCCAAGAGACCCAGTACTTC.

This sequence joins TRBV27 and TRBJ2-5; TRBD2 aligns across 10 bases. Germline CDR1 reads MNHEY; CDR2 reads SMNVEV (reference sequence). Germline trimming cut 5 bases from V and 4 bases from J; bases unmatched to any gene: 10. The CDR3 covers 16 residues. The CDR3 loop is CASSPRSSGSRETQYF. DNA of the CDR3: TGTGCCAGCAGTCCGCGGTCTAGCGGGAGCAGAGAGACCCAGTACTTC.

The gene calls are TRBV9 and TRBJ1-4; 11 positions match TRBD1. The CDR3 covers 14 residues. Germline lookup yields CDR1 SGDLS and CDR2 YYNGEE. Trimming cost V 4 bases and J 7 bases; bases outside gene matches: 3. CDR3 amino acids: CASSTGTGGEKLFF. The CDR3 region has the DNA TGTGCCAGCAGCACCGGGACAGGGGGTGAAAAACTGTTTTTT.

V gene TRBV25-1 combines with J gene TRBJ2-7; D gene unclear. The ends were cut back, 4 bases at V and 4 bases at J, with 11 bases in the middle. Germline-derived CDR1 and CDR2 are MGHDK and SYGVNS. The CDR3 runs to 13 residues. The CDR3 DNA reads TGTGCCAGCAGTGCACAGTCAGGATACGAGCAGTACTTC. The encoded protein is CASSAQSGYEQYF.

The gene calls are TRBV16 and TRBJ2-7; D not resolved. This CDR3 is built from 14 residues. Germline V gene lookup returns CDR1 KGHSY and CDR2 FQNENV. The ends were cut back, 2 bases at V and 0 bases at J, with 8 bases in the middle. For the CDR3, the DNA is TGTGCCAGCAGCCAAGCGCCCCTCTCCTACGAGCAGTACTTC. Protein sequence: CASSQAPLSYEQYF. The full variable domain, completed using reference TRBV16 and TRBJ2-7, is GEEVAQTPKHLVRGEGQKAKLYCAPIKGHSYVFWYQQVLKNEFKFLISFQNENVFDETGMPKERFSAKCLPNSPCSLEIQATKLEDSAVYFCASSQAPLSYEQYFGPGTRLTVT.

The chain couples TRBV7-2 to TRBJ2-1, with 12 bases identical to TRBD2. The CDR3 runs 15 residues. Germline assignment: CDR1 SGHTA and CDR2 FQGNSA. After removal of 3 bases from V and 8 bases from J, the junction contained 5 bases not matched to a gene. CDR3 sequence: CASSFRTSGIDEQFF. CDR3 sequence (DNA): TGTGCCAGCAGCTTTAGGACTAGCGGGATCGATGAGCAGTTCTTC.

The V gene is TRBV6-4, the J gene TRBJ2-6, with a tentative D call TRBD2 (6 bases). The CDR3 spans 15 residues. The germline CDR1 and CDR2 sequences are MRHNA and SNTAGT. Trimming removed 3 bases from V and 3 bases from J, with 9 bases in between. In DNA, the CDR3 is TGTGCCAGCAGTGAATCCGGGAGTGGGGCCAACGTCCTGACTTTC. Translated, it gives CASSESGSGANVLTF.

This clone has only one observation. The genes are TRBV5-1 and TRBJ1-3; D remains ambiguous. Germline CDR1 reads SGHRS; CDR2 reads YFSETQ. CDR3 length: 13 residues. Here the CDR3 reads CASSRSSGNTIYF. CDR3 bases: TGCGCTTCCAGCAGGAGCTCTGGAAACACCATATATTTT.

To note about this clone: This specimen includes other DNA sequences encoding the same CDR3. The gene calls are TRBV5-1 and TRBJ1-2; 9 bases are shared with TRBD1. Germline CDR1 and CDR2: SGHRS and YFSETQ. The CDR3 loop spans 14 amino acids. Germline trimming cut 0 bases from V and 5 bases from J; bases unmatched to any gene: 2. The CDR3 DNA is TGCGCCAGCAGCTTGGAAGGGACAGGGTATGGCTACACCTTC. Its protein is CASSLEGTGYGYTF.

The chain recombines TRBV2 with TRBJ2-1; 8 bases agree with TRBD2. After removal of 5 bases from V and 9 bases from J, the junction contained 9 bases not matched to a gene. Per germline, CDR1 SNHLY and CDR2 FYNNEI. The CDR3 runs to 14 residues. CDR3 sequence (DNA): TGTGCCAGCAGTAGCGGGAGAACCTGGGTTGAGCAGTTCTTC. It yields the protein CASSSGRTWVEQFF. Variable domain in full (rest from reference TRBV2 and TRBJ2-1): EPEVTQTPSHQVTQMGQEVILRCVPISNHLYFYWYRQILGQKVEFLVSFYNNEISEKSEIFDDQFSVERPDGSNFTLKIRSTKLEDSAMYFCASSSGRTWVEQFFGPGTRLTVL.

The V and J genes are TRBV2 and TRBJ1-5; D is perhaps TRBD1 (5 bases). Germline CDR1 reads SNHLY; CDR2 reads FYNNEI. This CDR3 region has 15 residues. V was trimmed by 7 bases and J by 2 bases, leaving 15 bases between them. CDR3 sequence (DNA): TGTGCCAGCACATTTCGGGGCTTTGGCAATCAGCCCCAGCATTTT. Encoded protein: CASTFRGFGNQPQHF.

This sequence joins TRBV28 and TRBJ1-5, with 10 bases matching TRBD1. The germline V gene has CDR1 MDHEN and CDR2 SYDVKM. This CDR3 has 15 residues. Losses at the gene ends were 5 bases for V and 4 bases for J; bases not matched to a gene: 5. The CDR3 protein is CASSRDRGGNQPQHF. In DNA form, the CDR3 reads TGTGCCAGCAGTAGGGACAGGGGCGGGAATCAGCCCCAGCATTTT.

This clone was seen only a few times. V usage is TRBV6-1 and J usage is TRBJ2-7; TRBD2 matches at 9 bases. Looked up from germline, CDR1 is MNHNS and CDR2 is SASEGT. This CDR3 spans 17 amino acids. After removal of 0 bases from V and 3 bases from J, the junction contained 9 bases not matched to a gene. The CDR3 reads CASSEARRGLAFYEQYF. The DNA of the CDR3 is TGTGCCAGCAGTGAAGCGCGTAGGGGACTAGCCTTCTACGAGCAGTACTTC.

This sequence joins TRBV18 and TRBJ2-1, with TRBD2 matching 13 bases. V gave up 3 bases and J gave up 6 bases; unmatched junction bases: 5. The length of the CDR3 is 16 residues. The germline V gene has CDR1 KGHSH and CDR2 LQKENI. The chain's CDR3 is CASSPELAGGSNEQFF. CDR3 DNA sequence: TGTGCCAGCTCACCGGAACTAGCGGGAGGGAGCAATGAGCAGTTCTTC.